Below are 17 T cell receptor beta chains sequenced from a single sample in a study of blood T cell repertoires in COVID-19. Measured with immunoSEQ multiplex PCR; TCRdb has only the in-frame clones, and not every one. Among roughly 300,000 clones, approximately 87% were seen once, and the ten largest hold around 8%. The sample taken for sequencing was peripheral blood. The receptors derive from a woman aged 50 to 65 who had recovered from COVID-19.

V and J are TRBV12-2 and TRBJ2-7; the DNA was not used to check the table's D call, TRBD2. TRBV12-2 is termed a pseudogene. The CDR3 contains 15 residues. The CDR3 DNA is TGTGCAAGTCGCCCAGGAGGCCTCCGTCCCCACGAGCAGTACTTC. Its protein product is CASRPGGLRPHEQYF.

J is TRBJ2-5 and V is TRBV5-6, with TRBD2 identical over 8 bases. V was clipped by 0 bases and J by 2 bases; unmatched bases: 6. Per germline, CDR1 SGHDT and CDR2 YYEEEE. The CDR3 contains 16 residues. Written as DNA, the CDR3 is TGTGCCAGCAGCTTGGCTGGCGGGGGGAAACAAGAGACCCAGTACTTC. Its protein product is CASSLAGGGKQETQYF.

The gene calls are TRBV19 and TRBJ2-2; 7 bases align to TRBD1. This CDR3 comprises 15 residues. Per germline, CDR1 LNHDA and CDR2 SQIVND (reference sequence). Unmatched junction bases numbered 4, after V lost 3 bases and J lost 3 bases. CDR3 nucleotide sequence: TGTGCCAGTAGTATCGGACAGGTTCACACCGGGGAGCTGTTTTTT. Its protein product is CASSIGQVHTGELFF.

This chain connects TRBV29-1 to TRBJ2-1; D gene uncertain. The germline CDR1 and CDR2 sequences are SQVTM and ANQGSEA. CDR3 length: 14 residues. With 2 bases removed from V and 0 bases from J, the gap between germline ends came to 8 bases. CDR3 region: CSVESPGSYNEQFF. DNA of the CDR3: TGCAGCGTTGAAAGCCCGGGCTCCTACAATGAGCAGTTCTTC.

The rearrangement links TRBV10-3 to TRBJ2-3; D ambiguous. Germline values: CDR1 ENHRY, CDR2 SYGVKD. The V gene lost 11 bases and the J gene lost 2 bases, with 11 bases spanning the gap. The CDR3 loop spans 12 amino acids. In DNA form, the CDR3 reads TGTGCCTTGGGCAAAACCACAGATACGCAGTATTTT. Its protein product is CALGKTTDTQYF.

Here the CDR3 reads CASSLPGVAEAFF. CDR3 coding DNA: TGTGCCAGCAGCCTCCCAGGGGTAGCTGAAGCTTTCTTT. The chain carries TRBV7-6 and TRBJ1-1; D may be TRBD1 (6 bases). The CDR3 sequence is 13 residues long. Trimming cost V 5 bases and J 6 bases, with 13 bases left between them. Germline-derived CDR1 and CDR2 are SGHVS and FNYEAQ.

The V and J genes are TRBV6-2 or TRBV6-3 and TRBJ2-5; 8 nucleotides line up with TRBD2. The length of the CDR3 is 15 residues. Germline CDR1 reads MNHEY; CDR2 reads SVGEGT. V gave up 6 bases and J gave up 1 base; unmatched junction bases: 7. DNA of the CDR3: TGTGCCAGCAGCTCGACTAGCGACGCCCAAGAGACCCAGTACTTC. The encoded protein is CASSSTSDAQETQYF.

The chain uses TRBV9 and TRBJ2-1, with D possibly matching TRBD2 (5 bases). CDR1 is SGDLS and CDR2 is YYNGEE in the germline V gene. The CDR3 covers 14 residues. The germline V and J ends were trimmed by 6 bases and 4 bases, with 14 bases remaining between them. The CDR3 loop reads CASTPGEGYNEQFF. In nucleotides, the CDR3 is TGTGCCAGCACCCCGGGTGAGGGATACAATGAGCAGTTCTTC.

The chain joins TRBV29-1 to TRBJ1-1; D is unresolved. This CDR3 is 12 amino acids long. V lost 3 bases to trimming and J lost 0 bases, with 5 bases between them. Germline V gene data show CDR1 as SQVTM and CDR2 as ANQGSEA. CDR3 amino acids: CSVERVNTEAFF. CDR3 DNA: TGCAGCGTTGAGAGGGTGAACACTGAAGCTTTCTTT.

The chain recombines TRBV27 with TRBJ1-1; D may be TRBD1 (6 bases). From germline, CDR1 is MNHEY and CDR2 SMNVEV (reference sequence). V lost 6 bases and J 4 bases, leaving 18 bases between the germline ends. The CDR3 covers 15 residues. The DNA for the CDR3 is TGTGCCAGCAGGCTACAGGGTCTTGGCGCCACTGAAGCTTTCTTT. Residues: CASRLQGLGATEAFF.

This clone has only one observation. For the CDR3, the DNA is TGTGCCAGCAGCTTGGGCTTCGGCGGTGAGCAGTTCTTC. This sequence encodes CASSLGFGGEQFF. The J gene is TRBJ2-1, the V gene TRBV5-6; D call uncertain. Germline V lookup: CDR1 SGHDT, CDR2 YYEEEE. This CDR3 contains 13 residues. The germline V and J ends were trimmed by 0 bases and 9 bases, with 10 bases remaining between them.

This sequence joins TRBV5-4 and TRBJ1-2; D remains unclear. The V gene's germline CDR1 is SGHNT and CDR2 YYREEE (reference sequence). V was cut by 4 bases and J by 1 base, with 5 bases left in between. This CDR3 has 12 residues. The CDR3 region is CASSIYNYGYTF. The DNA of the CDR3 is TGTGCCAGCAGCATCTATAACTATGGCTACACCTTC.

The chain joins TRBV7-9 to TRBJ2-7; 14 positions match TRBD2. Germline V gene sequence: CDR1 SEHNR, CDR2 FQNEAQ (reference sequence). Germline trimming cut 5 bases from V and 2 bases from J; bases unmatched to any gene: 5. The CDR3 spans 16 residues. The CDR3 bases are TGTGCCAGCAGCCCGGGACTAGCGGGAGAACCCTACGAGCAGTACTTC. Its protein product is CASSPGLAGEPYEQYF.

The chain links TRBV12-3 or TRBV12-4 to TRBJ2-1; no clear D gene. Deletions cut 3 bases from V and 7 bases from J, with 7 bases between. The length of the CDR3 is 12 residues. DNA for the CDR3: TGTGCCAGCAGTTTGAGGTTGAATGAGCAGTTCTTC. It translates to CASSLRLNEQFF.

This clone has a handful of counts. J is TRBJ1-1 and V is TRBV5-1; D gene ambiguous. The length of the CDR3 is 14 residues. CDR1 and CDR2 (germline): SGHRS, YFSETQ. Trimming pared 1 base from V and 1 base from J, leaving 8 bases between. The CDR3 here is CASSLLVGNTEAFF. The CDR3 nucleotides are TGCGCCAGCAGCTTGTTGGTCGGGAACACTGAAGCTTTCTTT.

This chain joins TRBV4-1 and TRBJ1-6, with no clear D. Germline V gene lookup returns CDR1 MGHRA and CDR2 YSYEKL. The germline V and J ends were trimmed by 0 bases and 9 bases, with 6 bases remaining between them. The CDR3 is 13 amino acids. The CDR3 sequence: CASSQEQSSPLHF. DNA for the CDR3: TGCGCCAGCAGCCAAGAACAGAGTTCACCCCTCCACTTT.

The chain combines TRBV5-5 with TRBJ2-2; the D gene is possibly TRBD2 (6 bases). V lost 0 bases and J 5 bases, leaving 14 bases between the germline ends. The CDR3 sequence is 16 residues long. In germline, CDR1 is SGHKS, CDR2 YYEKEE (reference sequence). CDR3 residues: CASSLGPGAGTGELFF. CDR3 coding DNA: TGTGCCAGCAGCTTGGGTCCGGGAGCCGGTACCGGGGAGCTGTTTTTT.